This T cell receptor (beta chain) originates from a study of regulatory T cells in long-lasting Graves disease. Findings of the study overall: Repertoires from persistent disease leaned toward TRBV28, TRBJ1-2 and TRBJ2-5.

The time point here: newly diagnosed GD, antithyroid drugs for less than 3 months. The TCR library was made from RNA that had been extracted from PBMCs in TRIzol. This CDR3 is built from 12 residues. Deletions cut 2 bases from V and 5 bases from J, with 6 bases between. Germline-derived CDR1 and CDR2 are LGHNT and FRNRAP. The TCR beta library used iRepertoire HTBI primers with Arm-PCR amplification of CDR3. TCRdb re-called the multiplex PCR reads with MiXCR, one entry per CDR3 protein. The sample includes about 220,000 distinct CDR3 sequences, around 19% of them seen just once. In this sample, this clonotype turned up many times. Its antigen is still unknown. The sample was also linked to a second study, of T cells in Graves' hyperthyroidism and ophthalmopathy.

V and J are TRBV12-5 and TRBJ2-5; the D is unclear. The clonotype originates from a woman younger than 45 with Graves disease. The sequenced sample was peripheral blood mononuclear cells (PBMCs), obtained at new diagnosis, from a patient treated with antithyroid drugs. The CDR3 protein is CASGLRVETQYF. CDR3 DNA: TGTGCTAGTGGTTTGAGGGTTGAGACCCAGTACTTC.